This T cell receptor (beta chain) stems from a study of cytomegalovirus exposure and HLA in healthy donors. Study-level background: There were 117 million unique TCR beta sequences, drawn from approximately 180 million T cells, in an earlier analysis. The study's early data release held about 77 million unique TCRs from HLA-typed donors. Overall study findings and caveats: Later analysis associated a missense DCLRE1C variant with TCR beta V- and J-gene trimming. Across donors, most TCRs were seen rarely, yet some public ones were widespread.

For this clone: Its antigen is not known.

In the PCR, 60 Vbeta and 13 Jbeta primers were used. This table comes from immunoSEQ multiplex PCR, and its TCRdb copy is limited to in-frame clones, with some not included. The sample contains around 190,000 clones, roughly four fifths of which appear only once. The V gene lost 0 bases and the J gene lost 4 bases, with 14 bases spanning the gap. The CDR3 covers 16 residues. From germline, CDR1 is SGHRS and CDR2 YFSETQ. The chain combines TRBV5-1 with TRBJ2-1; D possibly corresponds to TRBD1 (6 bases). Sequenced: PBMCs. The source is a man aged 30-40 years in good health and CMV-seronegative. CDR3 loop: CASSLAPRGRYNEQFF. CDR3 in DNA: TGCGCCAGCAGCTTGGCTCCCAGGGGTCGGTACAATGAGCAGTTCTTC.